The table lists the clone carrying this T cell receptor (beta chain) with many counts. The antigen is not known. Germline assignment: CDR1 KGHSH and CDR2 LQKENI. Between the trimmed V and J ends, which lost 3 bases and 3 bases, there was a span of 6 bases. This CDR3 spans 13 amino acids. A universal primer site came from template switching; cDNA carried unique molecular identifiers. TCRdb reanalysed the 5' RACE reads using MiXCR and keeps one entry per CDR3 protein. Here the sample spans hundreds of thousands of distinct CDR3 sequences, less than 7% being singletons. This record comes from a study of identical twins. General observations from the study: For monozygotic twins, models underestimated out-of-frame TCR alpha sharing. Zero-insertion analyses might be partly confounded by invariant T cells like MAIT and iNKT.

The chain couples TRBV18 to TRBJ1-5; no clear D gene. The material sequenced was naive T cells sorted from blood. The sequence was obtained from a man in his late teens or twenties in good health. CDR3 region: CASSPGPNQPQHF. CDR3 coding DNA: TGTGCCAGCTCACCCGGCCCCAATCAGCCCCAGCATTTT.